Sequencing of this T cell receptor beta chain was carried out in a study of cytomegalovirus exposure and HLA in healthy donors (dated by TCRdb to about 2017). About the study as a whole: According to a later analysis, the 120 or so validation repertoires were produced on the same platform as the roughly 700 repertoires of the first cohort. High-throughput TCR immunosequencing, statistical association of individual TCRs with disease status, and machine learning were combined to predict cytomegalovirus infection status. A separate validation cohort of about 110 different subjects was used in addition to the approximately 670-subject first cohort. The study aimed to test whether signatures of past pathogen exposure could be identified by cataloging public T cell receptors. Paper-wide results and their limitations: In vitro tests confirmed that three of the cytomegalovirus-associated TCR beta chains recognize cytomegalovirus antigens. Across donors, most TCR sequences were observed very rarely, whereas some public TCRs were present in many individuals. Of the cluster scores, about 94% were above 0 in a later analysis, which found that TCRs clustered in the first cohort also tended to co-occur in the 95 to 150 validation repertoires. According to the authors, the approach could potentially be generalized to other disease states and immunological phenotypes. The validation cohort had no HLA typing available for a later analysis, so co-occurrence within that cohort was assessed over all 120 or so repertoires. The classifier was reported to diagnose cytomegalovirus status with high specificity and sensitivity in both the original and validation cohorts. The study gave a list of roughly 150 TCR beta chains associated with cytomegalovirus.

With respect to this clone: Its binding antigen is unknown. No base quality values were provided; no much bigger clone lies one nucleotide off.

Library preparation was by the immunoSEQ multiplex PCR assay. The source study handled its data this way. A statistical classification framework was built for diagnosing cytomegalovirus status from the catalog of TCR beta chain sequences. In TCRdb, the immuneACCESS table is reduced to in-frame sequences with V and J assigned. These tables do not hold every clone; where another copy was compared, an unresolved V gene accounts for under half, and the others remain unexplained. The V and J calls and the clone size are those of that table, but D and trimming were determined from the DNA. Counted in this sample were under 250,000 clones; 70% to 90% of them appeared once. The leading ten clones occupy around 5.4% of the sample. Separate from the approximately 690-subject first cohort, the validation cohort of 95 to 150 subjects was the group to which the donors belonged. The CDR3 holds 14 amino acids from the cysteine to the phenylalanine. The DNA shown is the 42-base CDR3, in frame from base 1. Trimming at the junction amounts to 4 bases on V and 3 bases on J, and the germline ends lie 14 bases apart. The germline V gene supplies CDR1 SGHRS and CDR2 YFSETQ.

The sample was PBMCs. The receptor chain draws on TRBV5-1 and TRBJ2-7; the D element could tentatively be TRBD1 or TRBD2, as 5 bases agree for each. The sequence derives from a woman between 18 and 29 years old in good health and CMV-seronegative. The CDR3 corresponds to CASSPGTVNYEQYF. DNA sequence: TGCGCCAGCAGCCCCGGGACGGTTAACTACGAGCAGTACTTC.